The rows below give T cell receptor beta chains drawn from one sample of a study of metastatic and nonmetastatic thyroid tumors. TCRdb reprocessed the PCR reads using MiXCR. This table holds over 25,000 clones, more than 15% found once. What was sequenced was blood. Receptors were obtained from a female donor with papillary thyroid cancer or a benign thyroid nodule (not recorded which). Some clones in this sample may be carry-over from other donors' samples. Each CDR3 is given with its conserved first and last residue. The D gene is left open where the match is weak. Some rows have no size entry. The others give once, few or many, or a class for an expanded clone.

J gene: TRBJ2-7
clone size: medium-sized
V gene: TRBV20-1
D gene: NA
CDR3 protein: CSARKDEQYF
CDR3 DNA: TGCAGTGCTAGGAAGGACGAGCAGTACTTC

J gene: TRBJ2-3
clone size: many
V gene: TRBV10-3
D gene: TRBD2
CDR3 protein: CAITAGLAGAGRDTQYF
CDR3 DNA: TGTGCCATCACCGCTGGACTAGCGGGAGCCGGAAGGGATACGCAGTATTTT

J gene: TRBJ2-7
clone size: NA
V gene: TRBV5-1
D gene: NA
CDR3 protein: CASSLGTYSYEQYF
CDR3 DNA: TGCGCCAGCAGCTTGGGGACTTACTCCTACGAGCAGTACTTC

J gene: TRBJ2-2
clone size: many
V gene: TRBV7-3
D gene: TRBD2
CDR3 protein: CASSLRSGGGSSGELFF
CDR3 DNA: TGTGCCAGCAGCTTACGTTCCGGCGGGGGGTCTTCCGGGGAGCTGTTTTTT

J gene: TRBJ1-1
clone size: many
V gene: TRBV30
D gene: NA
CDR3 protein: CAWNWGTGTEAFF
CDR3 DNA: TGTGCCTGGAATTGGGGGACGGGCACTGAAGCTTTCTTT

J gene: TRBJ1-5
clone size: many
V gene: TRBV20-1
D gene: NA
CDR3 protein: CSARLGASGNQPQHF
CDR3 DNA: TGCAGTGCGCGCTTGGGGGCGTCGGGCAATCAGCCCCAGCATTTT

J gene: TRBJ2-2
clone size: many
V gene: TRBV20-1
D gene: TRBD1
CDR3 protein: CSAHTKTGAGELFF
CDR3 DNA: TGCAGTGCTCATACAAAAACAGGGGCCGGGGAGCTGTTTTTT

J gene: TRBJ2-5
clone size: many
V gene: TRBV10-3
D gene: TRBD1
CDR3 protein: CAIRPGQEETQYF
CDR3 DNA: TGTGCCATCAGGCCGGGACAGGAAGAGACCCAGTACTTC

J gene: TRBJ2-5
clone size: many
V gene: TRBV4-1
D gene: TRBD1
CDR3 protein: CASSQGVGGETQYF
CDR3 DNA: TGCGCCAGCAGCCAAGGGGTAGGGGGCGAGACCCAGTACTTC

J gene: TRBJ2-7
clone size: medium-sized
V gene: TRBV2
D gene: TRBD1
CDR3 protein: CASSGGQGYEQYF
CDR3 DNA: TGTGCCAGCAGTGGGGGACAGGGATACGAGCAGTACTTC

J gene: TRBJ1-2
clone size: many
V gene: TRBV4-2
D gene: TRBD1
CDR3 protein: CASSQGNRGGYTF
CDR3 DNA: TGTGCCAGCAGCCAAGGCAACAGGGGTGGCTACACCTTC

J gene: TRBJ1-1
clone size: many
V gene: TRBV6-1
D gene: NA
CDR3 protein: CASSSLRRKMNTEAFF
CDR3 DNA: TGTGCCAGCAGCTCCCTACGGCGGAAGATGAACACTGAAGCTTTCTTT

J gene: TRBJ1-5
clone size: many
V gene: TRBV12-3/TRBV12-4
D gene: NA
CDR3 protein: CASSLGAVLGNQPQHF
CDR3 DNA: TGTGCCAGCAGTTTAGGGGCGGTCCTGGGCAATCAGCCCCAGCATTTT

J gene: TRBJ1-1
clone size: many
V gene: TRBV2
D gene: NA
CDR3 protein: CASSEGPLGGYTEAFF
CDR3 DNA: TGTGCCAGCAGTGAAGGTCCCCTCGGCGGGTACACTGAAGCTTTCTTT

J gene: TRBJ2-7
clone size: many
V gene: TRBV20-1
D gene: NA
CDR3 protein: CSASRRADSYEQYF
CDR3 DNA: TGCAGTGCCTCCCGGCGAGCGGATTCCTACGAGCAGTACTTC

J gene: TRBJ2-2
clone size: many
V gene: TRBV20-1
D gene: NA
CDR3 protein: CSARRQVGGELFF
CDR3 DNA: TGCAGTGCTAGGCGACAGGTCGGTGGGGAGCTGTTTTTT

J gene: TRBJ2-7
clone size: few
V gene: TRBV27
D gene: TRBD1
CDR3 protein: CASSSMETGEYEQYF
CDR3 DNA: TGTGCCAGCAGTTCAATGGAGACAGGGGAATACGAGCAGTACTTC

J gene: TRBJ2-5
clone size: many
V gene: TRBV10-3
D gene: TRBD2
CDR3 protein: CAIGGDDGRETQYF
CDR3 DNA: TGTGCCATCGGGGGGGATGATGGGAGAGAGACCCAGTACTTC

J gene: TRBJ1-5
clone size: NA
V gene: TRBV12-3/TRBV12-4
D gene: NA
CDR3 protein: CASGLGGLNRVLNQPQHF
CDR3 DNA: TGTGCCAGCGGTTTAGGAGGGTTGAACCGGGTACTCAATCAGCCCCAGCATTTT

J gene: TRBJ2-5
clone size: many
V gene: TRBV20-1
D gene: TRBD2
CDR3 protein: CSALPGGGETQYF
CDR3 DNA: TGCAGTGCCCTACCGGGGGGAGGAGAGACCCAGTACTTC

J gene: TRBJ2-1
clone size: NA
V gene: TRBV7-1
D gene: NA
CDR3 protein: CASSSRTLGSYNEQFF
CDR3 DNA: TGTGCCAGCAGCTCAAGGACCCTCGGGAGTTACAATGAGCAGTTCTTC

J gene: TRBJ1-4
clone size: many
V gene: TRBV18
D gene: NA
CDR3 protein: CASSPSAPGSANEKLFF
CDR3 DNA: TGTGCCAGCTCACCTTCCGCCCCGGGGTCGGCTAATGAAAAACTGTTTTTT

J gene: TRBJ1-5
clone size: many
V gene: TRBV19
D gene: TRBD1
CDR3 protein: CASFGQGSNQPQHF
CDR3 DNA: TGTGCCAGCTTCGGACAGGGAAGCAATCAGCCCCAGCATTTT

J gene: TRBJ2-7
clone size: medium-sized
V gene: TRBV10-3
D gene: TRBD2
CDR3 protein: CATSGTYEQYF
CDR3 DNA: TGTGCCACCAGCGGGACGTACGAGCAGTACTTC

J gene: TRBJ2-7
clone size: NA
V gene: TRBV7-8
D gene: NA
CDR3 protein: CASSYLGTGLSEQYF
CDR3 DNA: TGTGCCAGCAGCTACCTCGGTACAGGGTTATCCGAGCAGTACTTC

J gene: TRBJ2-5
clone size: many
V gene: TRBV10-3
D gene: TRBD2
CDR3 protein: CATEGASGAQETQYF
CDR3 DNA: TGTGCCACCGAAGGGGCTAGCGGAGCACAAGAGACCCAGTACTTC

J gene: TRBJ2-7
clone size: many
V gene: TRBV11-3
D gene: TRBD1
CDR3 protein: CASSRDSSYEQYF
CDR3 DNA: TGTGCCAGCAGCCGGGACAGCTCCTACGAGCAGTACTTC

J gene: TRBJ2-7
clone size: NA
V gene: TRBV7-6
D gene: TRBD2
CDR3 protein: CASSPSGGAYEQYF
CDR3 DNA: TGTGCCAGCAGCCCCAGCGGGGGGGCCTACGAGCAGTACTTC

J gene: TRBJ2-3
clone size: NA
V gene: TRBV15
D gene: TRBD1
CDR3 protein: CDTSRDRGQGTDTQYF
CDR3 DNA: TGTGACACCAGCAGAGATCGGGGACAGGGAACAGATACGCAGTATTTT

J gene: TRBJ1-6
clone size: many
V gene: TRBV10-3
D gene: TRBD1
CDR3 protein: CAIKGQAGSPLHF
CDR3 DNA: TGTGCCATCAAAGGACAGGCGGGTTCACCCCTCCACTTT

J gene: TRBJ1-1
clone size: many
V gene: TRBV20-1
D gene: NA
CDR3 protein: CSAISGSNTEAFF
CDR3 DNA: TGCAGTGCTATATCAGGATCGAACACTGAAGCTTTCTTT

J gene: TRBJ2-1
clone size: NA
V gene: TRBV20-1
D gene: TRBD2
CDR3 protein: CSARDDGGGSSYNEQFF
CDR3 DNA: TGCAGTGCCCGGGACGATGGCGGGGGGAGCTCCTACAATGAGCAGTTCTTC

J gene: TRBJ2-5
clone size: many
V gene: TRBV4-3
D gene: NA
CDR3 protein: CASSQGNPAGYSETQYF
CDR3 DNA: TGCGCCAGCAGCCAAGGGAATCCGGCGGGATATTCAGAGACCCAGTACTTC

J gene: TRBJ2-7
clone size: medium-sized
V gene: TRBV6-1
D gene: NA
CDR3 protein: CASSQGRNEQYF
CDR3 DNA: TGTGCCAGCAGCCAGGGGAGGAACGAGCAGTACTTC

J gene: TRBJ2-7
clone size: many
V gene: TRBV14
D gene: NA
CDR3 protein: CASSQDRIRQYF
CDR3 DNA: TGTGCCAGCAGCCAAGATAGGATTAGGCAGTACTTC

J gene: TRBJ1-5
clone size: many
V gene: TRBV3-1
D gene: NA
CDR3 protein: CASSQIGNQPQHF
CDR3 DNA: TGTGCCAGCAGCCAAATCGGGAATCAGCCCCAGCATTTT

J gene: TRBJ2-2
clone size: many
V gene: TRBV20-1
D gene: NA
CDR3 protein: CSATEGGVSPGTGELFF
CDR3 DNA: TGCAGTGCTACCGAGGGGGGGGTCTCACCCGGCACCGGGGAGCTGTTTTTT

J gene: TRBJ2-3
clone size: many
V gene: TRBV7-3
D gene: NA
CDR3 protein: CASSFEGTDTQYF
CDR3 DNA: TGTGCCAGCAGCTTTGAGGGAACAGATACGCAGTATTTT

J gene: TRBJ2-7
clone size: medium-sized
V gene: TRBV27
D gene: TRBD2
CDR3 protein: CASGRGSYEQYF
CDR3 DNA: TGTGCCAGCGGGAGGGGCTCCTACGAGCAGTACTTC

J gene: TRBJ1-1
clone size: many
V gene: TRBV19
D gene: TRBD1
CDR3 protein: CASSPLTGRARNTEAFF
CDR3 DNA: TGTGCCAGTAGCCCGCTGACAGGGCGGGCGCGGAACACTGAAGCTTTCTTT

J gene: TRBJ2-3
clone size: many
V gene: TRBV5-1
D gene: TRBD1
CDR3 protein: CASSLNPQGASTDTQYF
CDR3 DNA: TGCGCCAGCAGCTTGAACCCCCAGGGGGCAAGCACAGATACGCAGTATTTT

J gene: TRBJ1-3
clone size: few
V gene: TRBV6-4
D gene: NA
CDR3 protein: CASSGPCRRVVNTIYF
CDR3 DNA: TGTGCCAGCAGTGGGCCCTGTCGCAGAGTTGTAAACACCATATATTTT

J gene: TRBJ2-6
clone size: many
V gene: TRBV9
D gene: NA
CDR3 protein: CASSVAVSGANVLTF
CDR3 DNA: TGTGCCAGCAGCGTAGCGGTCTCTGGGGCCAACGTCCTGACTTTC

J gene: TRBJ2-5
clone size: many
V gene: TRBV6-5
D gene: NA
CDR3 protein: CASSYYGRQETQYF
CDR3 DNA: TGTGCCAGCAGTTACTACGGACGGCAAGAGACCCAGTACTTC

J gene: TRBJ1-5
clone size: many
V gene: TRBV27
D gene: TRBD1
CDR3 protein: CASSLGQGGSNQPQHF
CDR3 DNA: TGTGCCAGCAGTTTGGGGCAGGGGGGGTCCAATCAGCCCCAGCATTTT

J gene: TRBJ2-7
clone size: many
V gene: TRBV4-1
D gene: NA
CDR3 protein: CASSQVVSLREQYF
CDR3 DNA: TGCGCCAGCAGCCAAGTTGTTTCGCTTAGGGAGCAGTACTTC

J gene: TRBJ2-1
clone size: NA
V gene: TRBV7-3
D gene: NA
CDR3 protein: CASSLTPLEGPVNEQFF
CDR3 DNA: TGTGCCAGCAGCTTAACCCCTTTGGAGGGACCGGTCAATGAGCAGTTCTTC

J gene: TRBJ2-5
clone size: many
V gene: TRBV10-3
D gene: NA
CDR3 protein: CAISEKGGQGETQYF
CDR3 DNA: TGTGCCATCAGTGAGAAGGGCGGGCAGGGGGAGACCCAGTACTTC

J gene: TRBJ2-1
clone size: many
V gene: TRBV20-1
D gene: NA
CDR3 protein: CSARDTGGAVAYNEQFF
CDR3 DNA: TGCAGTGCTAGAGATACCGGAGGGGCGGTGGCCTACAATGAGCAGTTCTTC

J gene: TRBJ2-7
clone size: few
V gene: TRBV27
D gene: NA
CDR3 protein: CASSLGVHSYEQYF
CDR3 DNA: TGTGCCAGCAGTTTAGGAGTCCACTCCTACGAGCAGTACTTC

J gene: TRBJ2-6
clone size: NA
V gene: TRBV6-1
D gene: TRBD1
CDR3 protein: CASRPLAGGFGANVLTF
CDR3 DNA: TGTGCCAGCAGGCCCTTGGCAGGGGGTTTTGGGGCCAACGTCCTGACTTTC

J gene: TRBJ1-3
clone size: many
V gene: TRBV10-3
D gene: TRBD1
CDR3 protein: CAISEGTGDGNTIYF
CDR3 DNA: TGTGCCATCAGTGAAGGGACAGGGGATGGAAACACCATATATTTT

J gene: TRBJ2-7
clone size: many
V gene: TRBV5-1
D gene: TRBD1
CDR3 protein: CASSSGTGFIYEQYF
CDR3 DNA: TGCGCCAGCAGCTCCGGGACAGGGTTTATCTACGAGCAGTACTTC

J gene: TRBJ1-3
clone size: NA
V gene: TRBV30
D gene: NA
CDR3 protein: CAWSGHGGNTIYF
CDR3 DNA: TGTGCCTGGAGTGGACATGGCGGGAACACCATATATTTT

J gene: TRBJ2-5
clone size: many
V gene: TRBV5-1
D gene: TRBD2
CDR3 protein: CASSSGLAGVWETQYF
CDR3 DNA: TGCGCCAGCAGCTCGGGACTAGCGGGAGTGTGGGAGACCCAGTACTTC

J gene: TRBJ1-1
clone size: many
V gene: TRBV10-3
D gene: NA
CDR3 protein: CAINQGRAEAFF
CDR3 DNA: TGTGCCATCAACCAGGGGCGGGCTGAAGCTTTCTTT

J gene: TRBJ2-7
clone size: NA
V gene: TRBV5-1
D gene: TRBD2
CDR3 protein: CASSLAGSGTLAYEQYF
CDR3 DNA: TGCGCCAGCAGCTTGGCGGGGAGCGGGACCCTTGCCTACGAGCAGTACTTC

J gene: TRBJ2-7
clone size: many
V gene: TRBV7-2
D gene: NA
CDR3 protein: CASSLTDRSYEQYF
CDR3 DNA: TGTGCCAGCAGCTTAACGGACAGATCCTACGAGCAGTACTTC

J gene: TRBJ2-7
clone size: many
V gene: TRBV20-1
D gene: TRBD1
CDR3 protein: CSANDREYEQYF
CDR3 DNA: TGCAGTGCTAATGACAGGGAGTACGAGCAGTACTTC

J gene: TRBJ2-7
clone size: many
V gene: TRBV7-3
D gene: TRBD2
CDR3 protein: CASSLPGLAEAYEQYF
CDR3 DNA: TGTGCCAGCAGCTTACCCGGACTAGCGGAGGCCTACGAGCAGTACTTC